One T cell receptor (beta chain) is described in this entry. TCRdb's table, derived via immunoSEQ multiplex PCR, lists solely in-frame clones and lacks some. This table has about 24,000 clones, around 84% appearing once. This specimen belongs to a study of T cell changes during pregnancy in multiple sclerosis. Looked up from germline, CDR1 is MGHDK and CDR2 is SYGVNS. V was clipped by 6 bases and J by 6 bases, with 9 bases between them. This CDR3 is built from 12 residues. The sequence came from a female donor in good health, enrolled as a control in a pregnancy study. The chain has TRBV25-1 and TRBJ2-1; D call uncertain. The source material was CD4+ T cells from peripheral blood mononuclear cells, sampled in the second trimester of pregnancy. The CDR3 protein is CASSLPGNEQFF. The CDR3 DNA reads as TGTGCCAGCAGCCTCCCGGGCAATGAGCAGTTCTTC. Full variable domain (outside the CDR3, taken from reference TRBV25-1 and TRBJ2-1): EADIYQTPRYLVIGTGKKITLECSQTMGHDKMYWYQQDPGMELHLIHYSYGVNSTEKGDLSSESTVSRIRTEHFPLTLESARPSHTSQYLCASSLPGNEQFFGPGTRLTVL.